This T cell receptor beta chain emerged from a study of shared clonotypes between healthy human individuals. TCRdb keeps only in-frame clones here, not all; method: immunoSEQ multiplex PCR. The repertoire holds about 870,000 clones, with 80% to 95% as singletons. Terminally differentiated effector memory CD45RA+ cells were excluded from the naive CD8 cells, which were CD45RO-negative and positively selected for CCR7. The sample taken for sequencing was naive CD8+ T cells sorted from blood. The clonotype originates from a man aged 30-40 years in good health.

In DNA form, the CDR3 reads TGTGCCAGCGAGCAAATCCAGCAGCCGGATAGCGGAGATACGCAGTATTTT. It is translated as CASEQIQQPDSGDTQYF. This chain joins TRBV7-9 and TRBJ2-3; D perhaps matches TRBD2 (6 bases). V gave up 8 bases and J gave up 5 bases, with 26 bases separating them. The CDR3 length is 17 residues. Germline values: CDR1 SEHNR, CDR2 FQNEAQ (reference sequence).